One T cell receptor (beta chain) is described in this entry. As yet, its antigen is unknown. This entry comes from a study of human T cells and chemical hapten exposure. As for the study in general: Small volume differences among pooled libraries mainly caused per-sample TCR yield variation. Study outcomes and limitations: No shift was seen in TCRs above 1 in 1000 frequency with DPC sensitization.

The sample's time point: healthy volunteer bleed at 2 weeks. Unseparated into fractions, whole blood served as the source from which total RNA was extracted. The library put unique molecular identifiers onto individual cDNA molecules. Under the authors' procedure: Per sample, the median was 95,638 TCRs, with values from around 25,000 to 690,000. TCRdb reanalysed the RACE reads using MiXCR and keeps one entry per CDR3 protein. TCRdb assigned the V and J calls; the authors' analysis was not used. The table has tens of thousands of distinct CDR3 sequences, around 9% seen once. The CDR3 runs to 14 residues. After removal of 4 bases from V and 8 bases from J, the junction contained 8 bases not matched to a gene. Per germline, CDR1 SGHTA and CDR2 FQGTGA.

Sequencing was performed on whole blood. This TCR derives from a female donor in good health. Some clones in this sample may be carry-over from other donors' samples. The V gene is TRBV7-3, the J gene TRBJ2-4; 7 bases are a match to TRBD1. The CDR3 sequence is CASSSGGQSDIQYF. The CDR3 region has the DNA TGTGCCAGCAGCTCAGGGGGACAGTCGGACATTCAGTACTTC.